Below, one T cell receptor (beta chain) is given with its context. Its target is unknown. The test was conducted at deep level. The sorted-subset replicate PCRs were given around 200 ng DNA, which is approximately 30,000 T cell genomes. Profiling relied on immunoSEQ multiplex PCR, and the TCRdb table lists in-frame clones only, not all of them. The sample consists of approximately 590,000 clones, less than 97% of them appearing once. The sample comes from a study of shared clonotypes between healthy human individuals. CD45RO negativity and positive selection for CCR7 defined naive CD8 cells, a population that excluded terminally differentiated effector memory CD45RA+ cells. Free of recent acute infections or vaccinations, the donors were healthy HIV-negative adults. There are 16 residues in the CDR3. The germline gives CDR1 MDHEN, CDR2 SYDVKM. V was trimmed by 5 bases and J by 3 bases, leaving 20 bases between them.

The study, taken as a whole, reports: The study found lower generation probabilities in non-shared clonotypes than in those shared by all four donors.

This TCR was sampled from a woman in her 30s in good health. The J gene is TRBJ2-7, the V gene TRBV28, with D maybe TRBD1 (5 bases). The sample comprised naive CD8+ T cells sorted from blood. CDR3 DNA: TGTGCCAGCAGTCTAACCCTTGCCACAGGACACTACGAGCAGTACTTC. It yields the protein CASSLTLATGHYEQYF.